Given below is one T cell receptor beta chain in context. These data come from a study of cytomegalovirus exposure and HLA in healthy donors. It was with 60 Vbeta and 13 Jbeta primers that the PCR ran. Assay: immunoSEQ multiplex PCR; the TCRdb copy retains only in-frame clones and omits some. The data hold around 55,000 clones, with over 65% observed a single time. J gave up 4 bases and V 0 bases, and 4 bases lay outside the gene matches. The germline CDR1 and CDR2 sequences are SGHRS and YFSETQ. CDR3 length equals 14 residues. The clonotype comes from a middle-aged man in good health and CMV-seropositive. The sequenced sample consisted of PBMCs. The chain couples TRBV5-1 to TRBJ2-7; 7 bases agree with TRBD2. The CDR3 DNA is TGCGCCAGCAGCTTGGAGGGGACTAATTACGAGCAGTACTTC. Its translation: CASSLEGTNYEQYF.